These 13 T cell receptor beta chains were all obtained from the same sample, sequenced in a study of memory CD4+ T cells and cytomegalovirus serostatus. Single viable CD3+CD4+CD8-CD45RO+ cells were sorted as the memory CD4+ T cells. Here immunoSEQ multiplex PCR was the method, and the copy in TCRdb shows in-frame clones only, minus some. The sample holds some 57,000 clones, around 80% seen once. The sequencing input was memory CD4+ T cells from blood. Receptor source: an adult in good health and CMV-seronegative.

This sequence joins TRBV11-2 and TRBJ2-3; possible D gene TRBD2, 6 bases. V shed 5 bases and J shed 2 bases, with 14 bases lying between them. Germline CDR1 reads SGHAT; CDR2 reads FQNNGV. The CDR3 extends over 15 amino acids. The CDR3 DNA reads TGTGCCAGCAGCCCGGTACTAGCAACCACAGATACGCAGTATTTT. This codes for CASSPVLATTDTQYF.

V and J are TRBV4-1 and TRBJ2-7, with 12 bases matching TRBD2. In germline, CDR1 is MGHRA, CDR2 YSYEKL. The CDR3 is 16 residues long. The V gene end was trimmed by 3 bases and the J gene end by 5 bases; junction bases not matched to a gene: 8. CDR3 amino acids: CASSQGLAGTFNEQYF. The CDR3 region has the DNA TGCGCCAGCAGCCAGGGACTAGCGGGTACATTCAACGAGCAGTACTTC.

The CDR3: CASHRDRDGYEQYF. CDR3 bases: TGTGCCAGCCACCGGGACAGGGATGGCTACGAGCAGTACTTC. The J gene is TRBJ2-7, the V gene TRBV2, with 9 nucleotides matching TRBD1. This CDR3 is 14 amino acids long. CDR1 SNHLY and CDR2 FYNNEI come from the germline V gene. The V segment lost 8 bases and the J segment 3 bases; nucleotides outside the gene matches: 8.

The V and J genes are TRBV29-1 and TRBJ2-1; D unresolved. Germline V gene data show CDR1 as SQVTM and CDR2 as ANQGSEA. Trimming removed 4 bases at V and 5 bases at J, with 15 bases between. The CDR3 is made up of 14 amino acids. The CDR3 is CSVVLRVPNNEQFF. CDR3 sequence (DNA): TGCAGCGTTGTCCTCCGGGTCCCTAACAATGAGCAGTTCTTC.

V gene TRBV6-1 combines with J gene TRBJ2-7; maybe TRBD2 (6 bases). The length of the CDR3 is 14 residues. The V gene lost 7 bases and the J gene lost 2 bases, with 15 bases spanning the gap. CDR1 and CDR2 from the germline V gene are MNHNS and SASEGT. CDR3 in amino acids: CASTNVRGTYEQYF. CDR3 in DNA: TGTGCCAGCACGAATGTGCGGGGAACCTACGAGCAGTACTTC.

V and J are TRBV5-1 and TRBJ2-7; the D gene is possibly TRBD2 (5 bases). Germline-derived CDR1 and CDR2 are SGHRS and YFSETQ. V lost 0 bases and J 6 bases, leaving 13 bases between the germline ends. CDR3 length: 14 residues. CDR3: CASSLGARVGEQYF. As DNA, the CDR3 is TGCGCCAGCAGCTTGGGTGCGCGGGTAGGCGAGCAGTACTTC.

CDR3 sequence: CASSLQVTSGANVLTF. CDR3 DNA sequence: TGCGCCAGCAGCTTGCAAGTGACCTCTGGGGCCAACGTCCTGACTTTC. The chain combines TRBV5-1 with TRBJ2-6; no definite D call. Germline CDR1 is SGHRS and CDR2 is YFSETQ. V lost 1 base to trimming and J lost 0 bases, with 8 bases between them. The CDR3 sequence is 16 residues long.

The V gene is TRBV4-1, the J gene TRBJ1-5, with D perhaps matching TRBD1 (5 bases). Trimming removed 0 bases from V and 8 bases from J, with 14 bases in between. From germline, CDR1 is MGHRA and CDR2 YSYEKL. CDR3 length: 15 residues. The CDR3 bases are TGCGCCAGCAGCCAAGATGAGGGGCCTGGGGAGCCCCAGCATTTT. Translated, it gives CASSQDEGPGEPQHF.

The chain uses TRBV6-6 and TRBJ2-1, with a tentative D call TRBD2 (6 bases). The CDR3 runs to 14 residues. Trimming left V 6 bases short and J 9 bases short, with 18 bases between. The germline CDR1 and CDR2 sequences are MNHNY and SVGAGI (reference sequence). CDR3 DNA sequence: TGTGCCAGCAGCGCGTGGGAGGCCATTGGTGAGCAGTTCTTC. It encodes CASSAWEAIGEQFF.

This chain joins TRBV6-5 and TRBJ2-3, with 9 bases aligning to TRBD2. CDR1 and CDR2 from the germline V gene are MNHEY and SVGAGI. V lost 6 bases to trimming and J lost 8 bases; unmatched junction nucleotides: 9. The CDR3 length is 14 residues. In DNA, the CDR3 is TGTGCCAGCAGGGCTAGCGGGGCCAGCGGTACGCAGTATTTT. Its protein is CASRASGASGTQYF.

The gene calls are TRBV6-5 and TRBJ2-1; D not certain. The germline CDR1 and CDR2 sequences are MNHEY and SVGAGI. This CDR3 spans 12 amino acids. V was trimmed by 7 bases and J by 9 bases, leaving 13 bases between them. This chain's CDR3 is CASTQRRGEQFF. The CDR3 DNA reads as TGTGCCAGCACTCAAAGGCGCGGTGAGCAGTTCTTC.

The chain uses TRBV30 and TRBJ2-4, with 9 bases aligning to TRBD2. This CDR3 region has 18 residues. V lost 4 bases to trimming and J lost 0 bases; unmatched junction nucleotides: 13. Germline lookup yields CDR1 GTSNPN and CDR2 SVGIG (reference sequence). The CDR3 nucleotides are TGTGCCTGGAACATAGCGGGAGCCCGATTAGGAGCCAAAAACATTCAGTACTTC. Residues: CAWNIAGARLGAKNIQYF.

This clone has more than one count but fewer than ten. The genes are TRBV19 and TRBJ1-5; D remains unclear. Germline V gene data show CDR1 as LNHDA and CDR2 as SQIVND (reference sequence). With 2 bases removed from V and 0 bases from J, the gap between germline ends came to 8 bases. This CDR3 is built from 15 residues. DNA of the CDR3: TGTGCCAGTAGTATATTAGGGAATAGCAATCAGCCCCAGCATTTT. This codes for CASSILGNSNQPQHF.